The 8 T cell receptor beta chains in this list originate from one sample, sequenced in a study of blood T cell repertoires in COVID-19 (TCRdb year 2020). Library prep was done by the immunoSEQ multiplex PCR assay. TCRdb mirrors the immuneACCESS table, restricted to in-frame sequences. Some clones are absent from its copies; in checked studies, under half trace to an unresolved V gene, and the reason for the others is unknown. The sample has roughly 100,000 clones on record, roughly 80% of them singletons. The top ten hold 3.5% to 5.5% of the sample. The sample consisted of peripheral blood. These receptors came from a human donor in a cohort sampled during active COVID-19.

About this clone itself: The sample has other DNA sequences that encode this CDR3 too. The chain joins TRBV6-6 to TRBJ2-2; D is perhaps TRBD1 (6 bases). CDR1 and CDR2 from the germline V gene are MNHNY and SVGAGI (reference sequence). The length of the CDR3 is 16 residues. V shed 0 bases and J shed 2 bases, with 10 bases lying between them. The CDR3 protein is CASSYSGGGNTGELFF. The CDR3 DNA reads as TGTGCCAGCAGTTACTCGGGTGGGGGCAACACCGGGGAGCTGTTTTTT.

The chain couples TRBV3-1 (or the pseudogene TRBV3-2) to TRBJ2-7; tentatively, D is TRBD2 (5 bases). CDR3 length equals 14 residues. Trimming shortened V by 7 bases and J by 3 bases, and 16 bases separated the two germline ends. The germline gives CDR1 LGHDT, CDR2 YNNKEL (reference sequence). CDR3 sequence: CASKGLGNLYEQYF. CDR3 in DNA: TGTGCCAGCAAAGGACTGGGAAACCTCTACGAGCAGTACTTC.

The J gene is TRBJ1-2, the V gene TRBV7-3; D ambiguous. Germline V gene data show CDR1 as SGHTA and CDR2 as FQGTGA. The CDR3 runs 16 residues. V was shortened by 7 bases and J by 3 bases, with 21 bases between the two germline ends. DNA for the CDR3: TGTGCCAGCACCTTCAGACACCCTCTTAGGTACTATGGCTACACCTTC. This gives the protein CASTFRHPLRYYGYTF.

This chain links TRBV6-6 with TRBJ1-5; 11 bases map to TRBD1. After removal of 6 bases from V and 3 bases from J, the junction contained 4 bases not matched to a gene. Germline V gene sequence: CDR1 MNHNY, CDR2 SVGAGI (reference sequence). CDR3 length: 15 residues. The CDR3 sequence: CASSGTGGNNQPQHF. CDR3 bases: TGTGCCAGCAGCGGGACAGGGGGAAACAATCAGCCCCAGCATTTT.

This CDR3 reads CAISAAGTGDEQYF. In DNA form, the CDR3 reads TGTGCCATCAGTGCTGCCGGGACAGGGGACGAGCAGTACTTC. The chain couples TRBV10-3 to TRBJ2-7, with 10 nucleotides matching TRBD1. In germline, CDR1 is ENHRY, CDR2 SYGVKD. J lost 5 bases, V lost 4 bases, and 5 bases had no gene match. The CDR3 runs to 14 residues.

The rearrangement links TRBV11-3 to TRBJ1-2; D might be TRBD1 (6 bases). The ends were cut back, 3 bases at V and 0 bases at J, with 14 bases in the middle. The CDR3 runs 16 residues. CDR1 is SGHNT and CDR2 is YENEEA in the germline V gene. CDR3 DNA: TGTGCCAGCAGCTTCGGGGACAACCCCACTAACTATGGCTACACCTTC. Its protein is CASSFGDNPTNYGYTF.

The genes are TRBV7-2 and TRBJ2-3; 9 nucleotides match TRBD1. V shed 5 bases and J 1 base; nucleotides not matched to a gene: 4. Germline CDR1 and CDR2: SGHTA and FQGNSA. CDR3 length: 15 residues. The CDR3 sequence: CASSAWTGGTDTQYF. CDR3 sequence (DNA): TGTGCCAGCAGCGCCTGGACAGGGGGCACAGATACGCAGTATTTT.

V usage is TRBV14 and J usage is TRBJ2-7; 7 bases map to TRBD1. V lost 6 bases to trimming and J lost 3 bases; unmatched junction nucleotides: 8. This CDR3 is built from 14 residues. Per the germline V gene, CDR1 is SGHDN and CDR2 is FVKESK. The CDR3 region is CASRETGRDYEQYF. CDR3 DNA: TGTGCCAGCAGGGAGACAGGGCGAGACTACGAGCAGTACTTC.